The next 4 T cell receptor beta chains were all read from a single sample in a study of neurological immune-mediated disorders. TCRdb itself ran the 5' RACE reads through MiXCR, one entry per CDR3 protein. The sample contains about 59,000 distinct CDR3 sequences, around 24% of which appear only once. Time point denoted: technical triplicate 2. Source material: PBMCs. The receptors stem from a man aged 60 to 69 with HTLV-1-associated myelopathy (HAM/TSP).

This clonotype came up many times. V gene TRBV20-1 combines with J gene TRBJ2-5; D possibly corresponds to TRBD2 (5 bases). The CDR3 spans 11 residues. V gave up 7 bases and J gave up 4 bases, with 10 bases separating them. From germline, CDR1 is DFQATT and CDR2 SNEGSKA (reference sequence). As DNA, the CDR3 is TGCAGTGTTAGCGATAGAGAGACCCAGTACTTC. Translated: CSVSDRETQYF.

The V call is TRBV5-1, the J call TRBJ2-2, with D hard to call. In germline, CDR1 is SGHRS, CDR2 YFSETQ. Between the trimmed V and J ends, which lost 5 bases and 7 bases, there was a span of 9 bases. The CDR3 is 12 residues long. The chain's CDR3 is CASSLNLGELFF. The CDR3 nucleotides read TGCGCCAGCAGTTTGAATCTCGGGGAGCTGTTTTTT.

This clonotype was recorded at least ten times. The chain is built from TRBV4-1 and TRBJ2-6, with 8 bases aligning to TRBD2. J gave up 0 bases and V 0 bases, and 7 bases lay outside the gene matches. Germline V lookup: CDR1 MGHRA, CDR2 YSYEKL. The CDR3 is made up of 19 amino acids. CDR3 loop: CASSQDPSGRGSGANVLTF. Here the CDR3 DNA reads TGCGCCAGCAGCCAAGATCCCAGCGGGAGAGGCTCTGGGGCCAACGTCCTGACTTTC.

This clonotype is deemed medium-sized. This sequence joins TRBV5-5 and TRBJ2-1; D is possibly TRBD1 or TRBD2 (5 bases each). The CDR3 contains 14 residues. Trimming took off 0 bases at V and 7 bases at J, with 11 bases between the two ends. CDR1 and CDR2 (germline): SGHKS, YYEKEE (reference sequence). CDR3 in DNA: TGTGCCAGCAGCTTGGCGGGACCCATTAATGAGCAGTTCTTC. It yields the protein CASSLAGPINEQFF.